Here is one T cell receptor beta chain with its context. What it binds is not known. The data were produced by immunoSEQ multiplex PCR, yet TCRdb's version contains in-frame clones alone and is incomplete. Altogether tens of thousands of clones are present, roughly 80% being singletons, with the ten largest covering approximately 12%. This entry comes from a study of a mutant IDH1 vaccine in newly diagnosed glioma. Study results and limitations: Patients mounted vaccine-induced immune responses in 85% to 95% of cases.

The length of the CDR3 is 12 residues. Germline V gives CDR1 MNHNY, CDR2 SVGAGI (reference sequence). V gave up 5 bases and J gave up 10 bases, with 14 bases separating them. Time point of the sample: week 35, safety follow-up. Vaccine doses each comprised 300 ug of mutant IDH1 20-mer peptide, with topical imiquimod. Vaccination of patients was performed eight times, in weeks 1, 3, 5, 7, 11, 15, 19 and 23. The gene calls are TRBV6-6 and TRBJ1-2, with no clear D. The clonotype comes from a young man with glioma. The sequencing used PBMCs, collected from a glioma patient whose treatment included an IDH1 peptide vaccine. For the CDR3, the DNA is TGTGCCAGCAGTCCTATAAAGGTTGACTACACCTTC. Translation: CASSPIKVDYTF.